The 15 T cell receptor beta chains in this list originate from one sample, sequenced in a study of blood T cell repertoires in COVID-19. Sequencing used immunoSEQ multiplex PCR; TCRdb keeps in-frame clones, though not all of them. The sample includes approximately 300,000 clones, approximately 85% seen only once; the top ten take 3.5% to 5.5%. The source material was PBMCs or T cells enriched from blood (not recorded which). The receptors stem from a woman in her 30s who had recovered from COVID-19.

The V and J genes are TRBV19 and TRBJ2-1; 10 nucleotides agree with TRBD1. The V gene's germline CDR1 is LNHDA and CDR2 SQIVND (reference sequence). With V trimmed by 7 bases and J by 7 bases, 19 bases remained unmatched. The length of the CDR3 is 18 residues. CDR3 sequence (DNA): TGTGCCAGTAATCCCTTCCCCGGACAGGGGGATTCTTATAATGAGCAGTTCTTC. Translated, it gives CASNPFPGQGDSYNEQFF.

This chain joins TRBV3-1 (or the pseudogene TRBV3-2) and TRBJ1-2; the D is unclear. Germline CDR1 LGHDT, CDR2 YNNKEL (reference sequence). Between the trimmed V and J ends, which lost 4 bases and 4 bases, there was a span of 16 bases. The CDR3 extends over 15 amino acids. The CDR3 spells CASSRRGQNFYGYTF. For the CDR3, the DNA is TGTGCCAGCAGCCGGCGAGGTCAGAACTTCTATGGCTACACCTTC.

This clone was recorded once. This chain connects TRBV7-2 to TRBJ2-7; D perhaps matches TRBD1 (6 bases). Germline values: CDR1 SGHTA, CDR2 FQGNSA. V was clipped by 6 bases and J by 1 base, with 10 bases between them. The length of the CDR3 is 13 residues. CDR3 DNA sequence: TGTGCCAGCAGGGTGGGGGCGTCCTACGAGCAGTACTTC. Protein product: CASRVGASYEQYF.

This clone appeared once. The chain employs TRBV14 and TRBJ2-7; TRBD1 matches 7 bases. Trimming at V came to 4 bases and at J to 6 bases, leaving 6 bases not matched to a gene. There are 13 residues in the CDR3. Germline values: CDR1 SGHDN, CDR2 FVKESK. The chain's CDR3 is CASSLRTGVEQYF. The CDR3 bases are TGTGCCAGCAGCCTAAGAACAGGGGTCGAGCAGTACTTC.

The J gene is TRBJ1-5, the V gene TRBV11-2; D possibly corresponds to TRBD1 (6 bases). From germline, CDR1 is SGHAT and CDR2 FQNNGV. Trimming stripped 5 bases from V and 4 bases from J, with 18 bases between. The CDR3 spans 16 residues. CDR3 nucleotides: TGTGCCAGCAGCCGTCAGGGGCCGCCGCTTAATCAGCCCCAGCATTTT. It translates to CASSRQGPPLNQPQHF.

The V gene is TRBV7-6, the J gene TRBJ2-7; 9 bases are shared with TRBD1. Per germline, CDR1 SGHVS and CDR2 FNYEAQ. V lost 1 base to trimming and J lost 6 bases; unmatched junction nucleotides: 4. This CDR3 has 14 amino acids. This CDR3 is CASSLGDRVGEQYF. The DNA of the CDR3 is TGTGCCAGCAGCTTAGGGGACAGGGTTGGCGAGCAGTACTTC.

This clone has just a few counts. Here the CDR3 reads CASSLAVRTGQSADTQYF. CDR3 nucleotides: TGCGCCAGCAGCTTGGCCGTCAGAACCGGACAAAGCGCTGATACGCAGTATTTT. The V gene is TRBV5-1, the J gene TRBJ2-3; a weak D match, TRBD1 (5 bases). CDR3 length: 18 residues. V gave up 0 bases and J gave up 6 bases, with 23 bases separating them. Germline V CDR1 and CDR2: SGHRS, YFSETQ.

The V call is TRBV5-1, the J call TRBJ2-1, with D possibly TRBD2 on 6 matching bases. V was clipped by 4 bases and J by 0 bases, with 11 bases between them. Germline V lookup: CDR1 SGHRS, CDR2 YFSETQ. This CDR3 has 15 amino acids. The CDR3 spells CASSHGRPSYNEQFF. In nucleotides, the CDR3 is TGCGCCAGCAGCCATGGGAGGCCCTCCTACAATGAGCAGTTCTTC.

The chain employs TRBV28 and TRBJ1-2; D remains ambiguous. Germline CDR1 MDHEN, CDR2 SYDVKM. This CDR3 spans 15 amino acids. V was pared by 6 bases and J by 0 bases, with 14 bases between. This CDR3 is CASSPARSANYGYTF. CDR3 in DNA: TGTGCCAGCAGCCCAGCGAGGTCGGCTAACTATGGCTACACCTTC.

This clone was seen more than once but under ten times. V gene TRBV24-1 combines with J gene TRBJ2-2; a possible D gene is TRBD2 (5 bases). Trimming took 8 bases from V and 7 from J, leaving 10 bases between them. CDR1 and CDR2 (germline): KGHDR, SFDVKD. This CDR3 spans 12 amino acids. The CDR3 spells CATISRDGELFF. CDR3 sequence (DNA): TGTGCCACCATATCGAGGGACGGGGAGCTGTTTTTT.

This chain connects TRBV7-9 to TRBJ1-2; 7 bases line up with TRBD1. This CDR3 is 16 amino acids long. The germline CDR1 and CDR2 sequences are SEHNR and FQNEAQ (reference sequence). V shed 0 bases, J shed 5 bases, and the junction held 9 bases outside the gene matches. The CDR3 sequence is CASSLARTGEWYGYTF. DNA of the CDR3: TGTGCCAGCAGCTTAGCCCGTACAGGGGAATGGTATGGCTACACCTTC.

V usage is TRBV5-6 and J usage is TRBJ1-2; possibly TRBD1 for D (5 bases). CDR1 is SGHDT, CDR2 YYEEEE, per germline. The V end was cut by 2 bases, the J end by 0 bases, with 14 bases between. The CDR3 covers 16 residues. This chain's CDR3 is CASSLGQGYANYGYTF. In DNA form, the CDR3 reads TGTGCCAGCAGCTTAGGACAAGGGTATGCTAACTATGGCTACACCTTC.

The chain employs TRBV24-1 and TRBJ2-2; 7 nucleotides line up with TRBD1. CDR3 length: 13 amino acids. The ends lost 5 bases at V and 4 bases at J; junction bases unmatched: 0. CDR1 KGHDR and CDR2 SFDVKD come from the germline V gene. CDR3 bases: TGTGCCACCAGTGGACAGGGCACCGGGGAGCTGTTTTTT. It encodes CATSGQGTGELFF.

This rearrangement joins TRBV28 to TRBJ2-1, with unresolved D. The CDR3 extends over 15 amino acids. In germline, CDR1 is MDHEN, CDR2 SYDVKM. Trimming pared 5 bases from V and 0 bases from J, leaving 11 bases between. The chain's CDR3 is CASSMTLSSYNEQFF. CDR3 coding DNA: TGTGCCAGCAGTATGACTCTGAGCTCCTACAATGAGCAGTTCTTC.

This chain uses TRBV7-9 with TRBJ1-1, with 9 bases matching TRBD1. The CDR3 runs to 16 residues. V was clipped by 7 bases and J by 5 bases; unmatched bases: 14. Germline V gene sequence: CDR1 SEHNR, CDR2 FQNEAQ (reference sequence). The CDR3 protein is CASTFAPGQGETEAFF. The CDR3 DNA follows: TGTGCCAGCACCTTCGCACCGGGACAGGGAGAAACTGAAGCTTTCTTT.